This T cell receptor beta chain originates from a study of T-cell memory formation after mild COVID-19. Whole-study context: Among the donors, TCR clusters were largely specific to each donor.

There are a few counts of this clonotype. The target antigen is unknown. General study findings and limits: CD4/CD8 balance characterized clones contracting day 15 to 85, and CD4+ skew characterized later expanders.

Researchers used 5'RACE with constant-segment primers to make TCR alpha and TCR beta cDNA libraries that carry sample barcodes and UMIs. TCRdb reanalysed the 5' RACE reads using MiXCR and keeps one entry per CDR3 protein. The sample yields roughly 480,000 distinct CDR3 sequences, around a quarter seen once. Trimming left V 2 bases short and J 3 bases short, with 10 bases between. The CDR3 is made up of 14 amino acids. Germline V gives CDR1 SGHTA, CDR2 FQGNSA. This TCR derives from an adult woman who had mild COVID-19 (a few samples of this study predate the infection). Cell type and time point are not known. What was sequenced was PBMCs or a T cell subset sorted from them (not recorded which). J is TRBJ1-1 and V is TRBV7-2; D is ambiguous. CDR3 DNA sequence: TGTGCCAGCAGCTTAACACCTCGGGACACTGAAGCTTTCTTT. This codes for CASSLTPRDTEAFF.